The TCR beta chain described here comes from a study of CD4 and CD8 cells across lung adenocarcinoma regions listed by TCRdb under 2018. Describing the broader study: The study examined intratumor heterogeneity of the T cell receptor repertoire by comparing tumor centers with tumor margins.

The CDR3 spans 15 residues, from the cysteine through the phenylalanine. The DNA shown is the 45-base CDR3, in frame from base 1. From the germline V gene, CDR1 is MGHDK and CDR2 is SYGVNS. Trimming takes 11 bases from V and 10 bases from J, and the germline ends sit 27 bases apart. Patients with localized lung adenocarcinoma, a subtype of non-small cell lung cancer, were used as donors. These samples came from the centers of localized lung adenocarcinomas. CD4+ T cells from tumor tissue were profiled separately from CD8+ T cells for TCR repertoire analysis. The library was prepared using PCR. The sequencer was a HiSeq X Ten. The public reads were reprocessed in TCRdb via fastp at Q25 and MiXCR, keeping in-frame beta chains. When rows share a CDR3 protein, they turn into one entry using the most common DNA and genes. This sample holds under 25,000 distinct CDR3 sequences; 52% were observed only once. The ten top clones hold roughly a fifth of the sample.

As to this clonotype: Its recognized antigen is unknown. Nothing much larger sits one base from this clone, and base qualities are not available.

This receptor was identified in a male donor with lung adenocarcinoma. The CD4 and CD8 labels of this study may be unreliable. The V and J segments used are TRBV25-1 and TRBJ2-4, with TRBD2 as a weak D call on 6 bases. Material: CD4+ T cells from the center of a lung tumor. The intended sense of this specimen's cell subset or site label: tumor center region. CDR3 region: CAGRLRGRRQEIQYF. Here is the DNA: TGTGCCGGGAGGCTCCGGGGCCGTCGCCAGGAGATTCAGTACTTC.